This TCR beta chain comes out of a study of blood T cell repertoires in COVID-19. The protocol was immunoSEQ multiplex PCR, while the TCRdb copy is restricted to in-frame clones and leaves out a portion. Here the sample spans some 180,000 clones, roughly four fifths being singletons. Sequencing input: peripheral blood. The sequence was obtained from a woman of 80 years or more with COVID-19, enrolled during active disease.

The CDR3 loop reads CASGLSPDRGHTEAFF. CDR3 nucleotides: TGTGCTAGTGGTTTGTCCCCGGACAGGGGGCACACTGAAGCTTTCTTT. J is TRBJ1-1 and V is TRBV12-5, with 11 bases matching TRBD1. The germline gives CDR1 LGHNT, CDR2 FRNRAP. The CDR3 sequence is 16 residues long. The junction had 5 bases not matched to a gene; V was cut back by 2 bases and J by 3 bases. Variable domain in full (rest from reference TRBV12-5 and TRBJ1-1): DARVTQTPRHKVTEMGQEVTMRCQPILGHNTVFWYRQTMMQGLELLAYFRNRAPLDDSGMPKDRFSAEMPDATLATLKIQPSEPRDSAVYFCASGLSPDRGHTEAFFGQGTRLTVV.